This T cell receptor (beta chain) was sequenced during a study of T cells after yellow fever vaccination. Points on this clonotype: Its antigen remains unidentified.

Study-level findings and limits: Most clones from primary vaccination resurfaced after the booster (about 95% CD4, 88% CD8). The secondary response showed a weaker magnitude and a faster peak, day 5 versus 15. Researchers noted that a small share of clonotypes showed up in both CD4 and CD8 compartments.

The germline V gene has CDR1 MNHEY and CDR2 SMNVEV (reference sequence). Trimming removed 5 bases at V and 6 bases at J, with 14 bases between. The CDR3 has 14 amino acids. By 5'RACE template switching, TCR cDNA was produced, with a universal primer site and UMIs added in the process. MiXCR, applied by TCRdb to the 5' RACE reads, yields one record per CDR3 protein. The sample shows roughly 520,000 distinct CDR3 sequences, less than 25% of them seen only once. The chain uses TRBV27 and TRBJ1-5; tentative D call: TRBD1 (5 bases). The specimen was PBMCs, collected 21 days after the first yellow fever vaccination. The TCR was taken from a man aged 18 to 35 who received the YFV17D yellow fever vaccine. DNA of the CDR3: TGTGCCAGCAGTAGGGTAGGGGCCGGTCAGCCCCAGCATTTT. This translates into CASSRVGAGQPQHF.